A single sample gave rise to the 28 T cell receptor beta chains below, sequenced in a study of OX40 agonist ivuxolimab in advanced cancers. Assay used: immunoSEQ multiplex PCR; TCRdb lists only in-frame clones, some missing. The sample includes roughly 23,000 clones, less than 90% of them seen just once. Sequences were derived from CD4+ or CD8+ T cells sorted from blood, sampled in a trial of the OX40 agonist ivuxolimab. Receptor source: an adult with an advanced solid tumor such as melanoma, head and neck, liver or kidney cancer.

This chain uses TRBV9 with TRBJ2-7; D call uncertain. Germline values: CDR1 SGDLS, CDR2 YYNGEE. CDR3 length: 16 residues. With 3 bases removed from V and 2 bases from J, the gap between germline ends came to 18 bases. The CDR3 protein is CASSGAAKDATYEQYF. In DNA form, the CDR3 reads TGTGCCAGCAGCGGAGCCGCTAAGGACGCAACCTACGAGCAGTACTTC.

The V and J genes are TRBV2 and TRBJ1-5; possible D gene TRBD1, 6 bases. Per the germline V gene, CDR1 is SNHLY and CDR2 is FYNNEI. This CDR3 comprises 15 residues. Trimming stripped 2 bases from V and 5 bases from J, with 13 bases between. This CDR3 reads CASSERARGHQPQHF. The CDR3 DNA follows: TGTGCCAGCAGTGAACGGGCCAGGGGCCATCAGCCCCAGCATTTT. Using reference TRBV2 and TRBJ1-5 for the parts outside the CDR3, the full variable domain is EPEVTQTPSHQVTQMGQEVILRCVPISNHLYFYWYRQILGQKVEFLVSFYNNEISEKSEIFDDQFSVERPDGSNFTLKIRSTKLEDSAMYFCASSERARGHQPQHFGDGTRLSIL.

The genes are TRBV4-1 and TRBJ1-5, with D perhaps matching TRBD1 (6 bases). V was trimmed by 4 bases and J by 1 base, leaving 17 bases between them. CDR1 and CDR2 from the germline V gene are MGHRA and YSYEKL. This CDR3 spans 17 amino acids. The CDR3 DNA is TGCGCCAGCAGCCCCTGGGCAGGGGAGGGAAGCAATCAGCCCCAGCATTTT. This gives the protein CASSPWAGEGSNQPQHF.

The rearrangement joins TRBV6-5 to TRBJ1-1; the D is unclear. V lost 6 bases and J lost 0, with 14 bases in between. This CDR3 is built from 15 residues. Looked up from germline, CDR1 is MNHEY and CDR2 is SVGAGI. This chain's CDR3 is CASRRGRLLNTEAFF. DNA for the CDR3: TGTGCCAGCAGGAGAGGGCGGTTGTTGAACACTGAAGCTTTCTTT.

V and J are TRBV2 and TRBJ1-3; the D is unclear. The CDR3 has 14 amino acids. Germline V gene sequence: CDR1 SNHLY, CDR2 FYNNEI. Trimming took 3 bases from V and 0 from J, leaving 6 bases between them. This CDR3 is CASSDWGSGNTIYF. CDR3 nucleotides: TGTGCCAGCAGTGACTGGGGCTCTGGAAACACCATATATTTT.

The chain is built from TRBV7-9 and TRBJ1-1; 7 bases line up with TRBD1. Germline CDR1 SEHNR, CDR2 FQNEAQ (reference sequence). This CDR3 is built from 12 residues. V gave up 5 bases and J gave up 10 bases; unmatched junction bases: 7. The CDR3 protein is CASSPGGGAAFF. CDR3 nucleotide sequence: TGTGCCAGCAGCCCGGGAGGGGGCGCAGCTTTCTTT.

The gene calls are TRBV25-1 and TRBJ1-1, with D possibly matching TRBD1 (6 bases). There are 15 residues in the CDR3. V was cut by 2 bases and J by 0 bases, with 10 bases left in between. Germline V gene sequence: CDR1 MGHDK, CDR2 SYGVNS. Here the CDR3 DNA reads TGTGCCAGCAGTGAAGTATGGGGGCTGAACACTGAAGCTTTCTTT. Amino acids: CASSEVWGLNTEAFF.

This chain joins TRBV7-8 and TRBJ2-7, with a possible D match to TRBD1 (5 bases). The V gene lost 0 bases and the J gene lost 6 bases, with 9 bases spanning the gap. The CDR3 is made up of 13 amino acids. CDR1 and CDR2 (germline): SGHVS, FQNEAQ. The CDR3 protein is CASSLAQRGEQYF. CDR3 sequence (DNA): TGTGCCAGCAGCTTAGCGCAAAGGGGCGAGCAGTACTTC.

Remarks on this clone: At the DNA level, this CDR3 is encoded by other sequences in the same sample as well. The CDR3 loop reads CASSQDEGRTDTQYF. In nucleotides, the CDR3 is TGCGCCAGCAGCCAAGATGAGGGGCGCACAGATACGCAGTATTTT. The V and J genes are TRBV4-3 and TRBJ2-3, with D possibly being TRBD1 or TRBD2 (5 bases each). CDR3 length: 15 amino acids. Germline CDR1 reads LGHNA; CDR2 reads YSLEER. The V end lost 0 bases, the J end lost 1 base, and 8 bases lay between the germline ends.

The rearrangement uses TRBV11-2 and TRBJ1-5; no clear D. Germline V CDR1 and CDR2: SGHAT, FQNNGV. Trimming shortened V by 2 bases and J by 3 bases, and 8 bases separated the two germline ends. The CDR3 totals 14 residues. The DNA for the CDR3 is TGTGCCAGCAGCTTACTCGGTCTCAATCAGCCCCAGCATTTT. Its translation: CASSLLGLNQPQHF.

The rearrangement uses TRBV6-4 and TRBJ2-2; 7 nucleotides line up with TRBD2. Trimming at V came to 2 bases and at J to 7 bases, leaving 1 base not matched to a gene. The germline CDR1 and CDR2 sequences are MRHNA and SNTAGT. The CDR3 has 13 residues. DNA for the CDR3: TGTGCCAGCAGTGACCGGACTAGCGGGGAGCTGTTTTTT. Translated: CASSDRTSGELFF.

This chain connects TRBV15 to TRBJ1-3; the D gene is possibly TRBD1 (5 bases). Between the trimmed V and J ends, which lost 0 bases and 3 bases, there was a span of 9 bases. CDR1 is LNHNV and CDR2 is YYDKDF in the germline V gene (reference sequence). CDR3 length equals 15 residues. For the CDR3, the DNA is TGTGCCACCAGCAGAGATCGGGGGGTTGGAAACACCATATATTTT. This gives the protein CATSRDRGVGNTIYF. The full variable domain, completed using reference TRBV15 and TRBJ1-3, is DAMVIQNPRYQVTQFGKPVTLSCSQTLNHNVMYWYQQKSSQAPKLLFHYYDKDFNNEADTPDNFQSRRPNTSFCFLDIRSPGLGDTAMYLCATSRDRGVGNTIYFGEGSWLTVV.

A single count supports this clone. The chain recombines TRBV9 with TRBJ1-3, with TRBD1 matching over 12 bases. Germline values: CDR1 SGDLS, CDR2 YYNGEE. Trimming cost V 4 bases and J 3 bases; bases outside gene matches: 5. The CDR3 totals 16 residues. The CDR3 loop reads CASSPRDRGHGNTIYF. The CDR3 DNA reads as TGTGCCAGCAGCCCCCGGGACAGGGGGCATGGAAACACCATATATTTT.

The chain uses TRBV4-3 and TRBJ1-1; D remains ambiguous. Trimming took off 1 base at V and 7 bases at J, with 13 bases between the two ends. CDR1 is LGHNA, CDR2 YSLEER, per germline. The CDR3 has 14 amino acids. The CDR3 DNA reads as TGCGCCAGCAGCCAAGGGATAAACCGTGATGAAGCTTTCTTT. Protein product: CASSQGINRDEAFF.

V gene TRBV7-2 combines with J gene TRBJ1-5, with D uncertain. CDR3 size: 16 residues. Per the germline V gene, CDR1 is SGHTA and CDR2 is FQGNSA. The ends were cut back, 1 base at V and 3 bases at J, with 13 bases in the middle. This chain's CDR3 is CASSLEVGRANQPQHF. The CDR3 DNA reads TGTGCCAGCAGCTTAGAGGTAGGGCGCGCCAATCAGCCCCAGCATTTT.

This clone was detected once. The rearrangement joins TRBV2 to TRBJ1-6; D gene ambiguous. V was trimmed by 2 bases and J by 9 bases, leaving 11 bases between them. The germline V gene has CDR1 SNHLY and CDR2 FYNNEI. This CDR3 contains 14 residues. The CDR3 loop reads CASSERAGSSPLHF. Written as DNA, the CDR3 is TGTGCCAGCAGTGAACGTGCGGGCTCTTCACCCCTCCACTTT. Drawing the rest from reference TRBV2 and TRBJ1-6, the complete variable domain is EPEVTQTPSHQVTQMGQEVILRCVPISNHLYFYWYRQILGQKVEFLVSFYNNEISEKSEIFDDQFSVERPDGSNFTLKIRSTKLEDSAMYFCASSERAGSSPLHFGNGTRLTVT.

The CDR3 is CASSGTDTGREKLFF. CDR3 bases: TGTGCCAGTAGTGGAACGGACACCGGGAGGGAAAAACTGTTTTTT. This chain connects TRBV19 to TRBJ1-4; possibly TRBD1 for D (5 bases). Germline V CDR1 and CDR2: LNHDA, SQIVND (reference sequence). The CDR3 has 15 residues. V dropped 5 bases and J dropped 8 bases, with 18 bases sitting between them.

Worth noting for this clone: The same CDR3 also results from other DNA sequences found in this sample. V gene TRBV6-5 combines with J gene TRBJ2-5; 9 bases fit TRBD1. The CDR3 has 15 residues. Germline V gene data show CDR1 as MNHEY and CDR2 as SVGAGI. The V segment lost 1 base and the J segment 5 bases; nucleotides outside the gene matches: 5. This CDR3 is CASSYLGTGIETQYF. The CDR3 bases are TGTGCCAGCAGTTACTTGGGGACAGGGATCGAGACCCAGTACTTC.

The genes are TRBV6-6 and TRBJ2-1; TRBD1 or TRBD2 may be the D gene (5 bases each). The V and J ends lost 7 bases and 12 bases respectively, with 13 bases between them. CDR1 and CDR2 from the germline V gene are MNHNY and SVGAGI (reference sequence). The CDR3 length is 11 residues. The CDR3 sequence is CASNDGGWQFF. In DNA, the CDR3 is TGTGCCAGCAACGATGGGGGTTGGCAGTTCTTC.

The genes are TRBV11-3 and TRBJ2-2; D gene unclear. V was shortened by 5 bases and J by 4 bases, with 5 bases between the two germline ends. This CDR3 has 12 amino acids. Germline V gives CDR1 SGHNT, CDR2 YENEEA. The CDR3 protein is CASSPGTGELFF. The CDR3 bases are TGTGCCAGCAGCCCGGGCACCGGGGAGCTGTTTTTT.

There are a few counts of this clone. The V and J genes are TRBV4-1 and TRBJ1-5; no reliable D call. Trimming took off 5 bases at V and 5 bases at J, with 13 bases between the two ends. The CDR3 extends over 14 amino acids. Germline V gene lookup returns CDR1 MGHRA and CDR2 YSYEKL. CDR3 region: CASSYNAGDQPQHF. In nucleotides, the CDR3 is TGCGCCAGCAGCTATAATGCGGGTGATCAGCCCCAGCATTTT.

The rearrangement links TRBV11-2 to TRBJ2-7; unclear D gene. This CDR3 has 14 amino acids. Germline-derived CDR1 and CDR2 are SGHAT and FQNNGV. V was clipped by 3 bases and J by 4 bases, with 13 bases between them. The CDR3 coding sequence is TGTGCCAGCAGCTTGGGCATACGTCCGTACGAGCAGTACTTC. Protein: CASSLGIRPYEQYF.

This clone has just one count. The genes are TRBV5-6 and TRBJ2-2; TRBD1 might be the D (6 bases). V was cut by 4 bases and J by 13 bases, with 17 bases left in between. The CDR3 consists of 13 residues. Germline V gene data show CDR1 as SGHDT and CDR2 as YYEEEE. CDR3 sequence: CASSEGHPTALFF. The CDR3 coding sequence is TGTGCCAGCAGCGAGGGACATCCCACGGCGCTGTTTTTT.

The J gene is TRBJ1-1, the V gene TRBV2; 9 nucleotides match TRBD1. The CDR3 consists of 13 residues. From germline, CDR1 is SNHLY and CDR2 FYNNEI. V was clipped by 8 bases and J by 5 bases; unmatched bases: 6. CDR3 sequence: CASPYRGQTEAFF. The CDR3 coding sequence is TGTGCCAGCCCTTACAGGGGGCAGACTGAAGCTTTCTTT. The full variable domain, in which reference TRBV2 and TRBJ1-1 provide the parts outside the CDR3, is EPEVTQTPSHQVTQMGQEVILRCVPISNHLYFYWYRQILGQKVEFLVSFYNNEISEKSEIFDDQFSVERPDGSNFTLKIRSTKLEDSAMYFCASPYRGQTEAFFGQGTRLTVV.

The J gene is TRBJ1-5, the V gene TRBV4-2, with 8 positions matching TRBD1. The CDR3 is 17 residues long. Germline CDR1 reads LGHNA; CDR2 reads YNFKEQ. After removal of 3 bases from V and 3 bases from J, the junction contained 10 bases not matched to a gene. This CDR3 reads CASSHWTGPGPNQPQHF. The CDR3 DNA sequence: TGTGCCAGCAGCCATTGGACAGGGCCCGGCCCCAATCAGCCCCAGCATTTT.

The gene calls are TRBV5-4 and TRBJ2-4, with 8 nucleotides matching TRBD2. Germline V gene data show CDR1 as SGHNT and CDR2 as YYREEE (reference sequence). The ends lost 4 bases at V and 1 base at J; junction bases unmatched: 7. The CDR3 totals 16 residues. CDR3 sequence reads: CASSPEGGGAKNIQYF. DNA for the CDR3: TGTGCCAGCAGCCCCGAGGGCGGGGGGGCCAAAAACATTCAGTACTTC.

V usage is TRBV10-2 and J usage is TRBJ2-1, with D possibly matching TRBD2 (6 bases). V lost 3 bases and J 3 bases, leaving 9 bases between the germline ends. Germline V gene lookup returns CDR1 WSHSY and CDR2 SAAADI. This CDR3 comprises 14 residues. The CDR3 sequence: CASSDGGVYNEQFF. Written as DNA, the CDR3 is TGCGCCAGCAGTGACGGCGGGGTCTACAATGAGCAGTTCTTC.

This chain uses TRBV5-6 with TRBJ1-2; D call uncertain. Germline CDR1 SGHDT, CDR2 YYEEEE. Trimming removed 3 bases from V and 3 bases from J, with 9 bases in between. The CDR3 consists of 13 residues. CDR3 residues: CASSSTWHYGYTF. The CDR3 region has the DNA TGTGCCAGCAGCTCAACGTGGCACTATGGCTACACCTTC.